The source of this T cell receptor (beta chain) is a study of T cell responses to AZD1222 COVID-19 vaccine. Concerning this clone: What it recognizes is unknown.

TCRdb's table, derived via immunoSEQ multiplex PCR, lists solely in-frame clones and lacks some. Found here are fewer than 90,000 clones, around nine tenths of them singletons; the top ten hold 6.9%. Study-wide findings and caveats: Females outnumbered males among donors, who were mostly white British; clonal diversity was possibly underestimated.

V was pared by 3 bases and J by 4 bases, with 22 bases between. There are 18 residues in the CDR3. Germline V CDR1 and CDR2: LNHDA, SQIVND (reference sequence). This receptor was taken from an adult who received the AZD1222 COVID-19 vaccine. The sequences come from peripheral blood, collected 28 days after the second AZD1222 dose. The V gene is TRBV19, the J gene TRBJ2-1; no clear D. The CDR3 DNA follows: TGTGCCAGTAGTATTTTTTCCCCCTCAATAGACCAATACAATGAGCAGTTCTTC. This translates into CASSIFSPSIDQYNEQFF.